The 17 T cell receptor delta chains in this list originate from one sample, sequenced in a study of gamma-delta T cells after stem cell transplantation. TCRdb re-called clones from the RT-PCR reads via CATT. The sample comprises 950 to 1,300 delta-chain clones, 2.5% to 3.5% of which are singletons, and around 32% rests with the top ten. The source material was gamma-delta T cells. All receptors come from a human donor. It is not recorded whose cells these are; they may come from a transplant donor.

This clone is labeled large. The sample holds other DNA sequences that translate to the same CDR3. The chain joins TRDV2 to TRDJ1, with a tentative D call TRDD3 (5 bases). Between the trimmed V and J ends, which lost 1 base and 4 bases, there was a span of 12 bases. Germline values: CDR1 GEAIGNYY, CDR2 EKD. CDR3 length equals 14 residues. CDR3: CACDTMGSLDKLIF. The CDR3 coding sequence is TGTGCCTGTGACACGATGGGGTCCCTCGATAAACTCATCTTT.

This clone was seen a handful of times. This DNA's translation and the protein TCRdb lists, from a much larger clone, do not match at residue 15, likely due to a read error; the protein shown is translated from the DNA. The chain couples TRDV2 to TRDJ1; 7 bases align to TRDD3. This CDR3 is built from 20 residues. The ends lost 1 base at V and 3 bases at J; junction bases unmatched: 22. Germline values: CDR1 GEAIGNYY, CDR2 EKD. CDR3 loop: CACDTLGVSNYRFDADKLIF. Written as DNA, the CDR3 is TGTGCCTGTGACACGCTGGGGGTTTCCAACTATCGTTTTGACGCCGATAAACTCATCTTT.

By proportion, this clone is large. This CDR3 is also generated by other DNA sequences in the sample. The V and J genes are TRDV2 and TRDJ1; TRDD3 aligns across 7 bases. V was clipped by 1 base and J by 0 bases; unmatched bases: 19. Germline lookup yields CDR1 GEAIGNYY and CDR2 EKD. The CDR3 contains 20 residues. The CDR3 is CACDTIHLHGGGVYTDKLIF. The CDR3 DNA reads TGTGCCTGTGACACAATCCACCTCCATGGGGGAGGGGTATACACCGATAAACTCATCTTT.

Note on this clone: A single base is all that separates this from a far larger clone, so a read error is likely. The gene calls are TRDV2 and TRDJ1, with 10 bases identical to TRDD3. There are 15 residues in the CDR3. The germline V gene has CDR1 GEAIGNYY and CDR2 EKD. J lost 3 bases, V lost 5 bases, and 8 bases had no gene match. In DNA, the CDR3 is TGTGCCTGTGGCAAAATGGGGGATACATCCGATAAACTCATCTTT. Its translation is CACGKMGDTSDKLIF.

This clone turned up a few times. A far larger clone is off by one base, so a read error is likely. This sample includes further DNA sequences coding for the same CDR3. The DNA of the CDR3 is TGTGCCTGCGATCGAATCGAAACTGGGGGATCCTCCTGGGACACCCGACAGATGTTTTTC. Translating gives CACDRIETGGSSWDTRQMFF. The V gene is TRDV2, the J gene TRDJ3, with 10 bases aligning to TRDD3. This CDR3 has 20 amino acids. With 7 bases clipped from V and 0 bases from J, the junction kept 14 bases outside the gene matches. Germline values: CDR1 GEAIGNYY, CDR2 EKD.

For this clone: TCRdb has a much larger clone's protein, which differs at residue 3 from the translation of this DNA, likely because of a read error; what is shown is the protein translated from the DNA. The CDR3 DNA follows: TGTGCCCGTGACACCGTCTGGGGGAGTCTTTCCTGGGACACCCGACAGATGTTTTTC. This codes for CARDTVWGSLSWDTRQMFF. V usage is TRDV2 and J usage is TRDJ3; 8 bases line up with TRDD3. Germline-derived CDR1 and CDR2 are GEAIGNYY and EKD. The CDR3 is made up of 19 amino acids.

This clone counts as medium-sized (0.01 to 0.1%). With only one base between it and a far larger clone, this is likely a read error. Other DNA sequences in this sample translate to the same CDR3. V is TRDV2 and J is TRDJ3; D remains ambiguous. Trimming took off 0 bases at V and 4 bases at J, with 12 bases between the two ends. Looked up from germline, CDR1 is GEAIGNYY and CDR2 is EKD. The CDR3 is made up of 17 amino acids. CDR3 region: CACDTPEEDWDTRQMFF. DNA of the CDR3: TGTGCCTGTGACACCCCCGAGGAAGATTGGGACACCCGACAGATGTTTTTC.

This clone counts as large. The chain recombines TRDV2 with TRDJ1; 13 bases match TRDD3. Germline loops: CDR1 GEAIGNYY, CDR2 EKD. This CDR3 is built from 17 residues. J gave up 1 base and V 3 bases, and 7 bases lay outside the gene matches. The CDR3 reads CACDALLGDTTTDKLIF. Written as DNA, the CDR3 is TGTGCCTGTGACGCTTTACTGGGGGATACGACCACCGATAAACTCATCTTT.

In its sample, this clone is hyperexpanded. The sample carries other DNA sequences with the same CDR3. The rearrangement joins TRDV2 to TRDJ2; 7 nucleotides line up with TRDD3. V was pared by 4 bases and J by 8 bases, with 24 bases of the junction left unmatched. This CDR3 is built from 19 residues. The germline gives CDR1 GEAIGNYY, CDR2 EKD. The CDR3 nucleotides are TGTGCCTGTGATAGTCTCCAACGTACTGGGGCCTCCGAAGGGGCACAACTCTTCTTT. It specifies CACDSLQRTGASEGAQLFF.

Details on this clone: The protein recorded in TCRdb matches a much larger clone and deviates from this DNA's translation at residue 5, suggesting a read error; the protein here is obtained by translating the DNA. The V gene is TRDV2, the J gene TRDJ1; 12 bases map to TRDD3. The CDR3 extends over 19 amino acids. Germline V gene data show CDR1 as GEAIGNYY and CDR2 as EKD. V gave up 3 bases and J gave up 0 bases; unmatched junction bases: 13. In DNA, the CDR3 is TGTGCCTGTGACGCCCTAGAGGGTACTGGGGGATACAACACCGATAAACTCATCTTT. Translated, it gives CACDALEGTGGYNTDKLIF.

This clone was observed a few times. A far larger clone is only one base removed, so a read error is likely. This sequence joins TRDV2 and TRDJ1; the match to TRDD3 covers 8 bases. The CDR3 loop spans 14 amino acids. Germline CDR1 GEAIGNYY, CDR2 EKD. The CDR3 nucleotides are TGTGCCTGTGACACCGTGGGATACGGCGATAAACCCATCTTT. This encodes CACDTVGYGDKPIF.

This clone was detected only a few times. A far larger clone is a single base away, which makes a read error likely. Additional DNA sequences in this sample encode the identical CDR3. V and J are TRDV1 and TRDJ1, with a tentative D call TRDD3 (7 bases). V was pared by 1 base and J by 0 bases, with 21 bases between. Germline values: CDR1 TSWWSYY, CDR2 QGS. The CDR3 is 19 residues long. In nucleotides, the CDR3 is TGTGCTCTTGGGGAACAAGCCTTCCAAAACTGGGGTTACACCGATAAACTCATCTTT. This encodes CALGEQAFQNWGYTDKLIF.

In the case of this clone: With only one base between it and a far larger clone, this is likely a read error. The chain combines TRDV2 with TRDJ1; D remains unclear. The CDR3 spans 14 residues. The V gene's germline CDR1 is GEAIGNYY and CDR2 EKD. The CDR3 reads CACNTVGEEDKLIF. The CDR3 DNA sequence: TGTGCCTGTAACACCGTCGGTGAAGAGGATAAACTCATCTTT.

A few counts support this clone. A far larger clone lies a single base away; this is likely a read error. The same CDR3 can be traced to other DNA sequences in this sample. The CDR3 reads CACDTVGEEDKLIF. Here the CDR3 DNA reads TGTGCCTGCGACACCGTCGGTGAAGAGGATAAACTCATCTTT. V gene TRDV2 combines with J gene TRDJ1; D is uncertain. CDR1 GEAIGNYY and CDR2 EKD come from the germline V gene. The CDR3 loop spans 14 amino acids.

Comment on this clone: This likely came from a read error, as a far larger clone is one base away. Additional DNA sequences in this sample encode the identical CDR3. This rearrangement joins TRDV2 to TRDJ1, with TRDD3 as a possible D gene (5 bases). This CDR3 has 18 residues. The germline gives CDR1 GEAIGNYY, CDR2 EKD. V lost 0 bases, J lost 4 bases, and 23 bases lay in between. The DNA of the CDR3 is TGTGCCTGTGACACCGTGCGTGGATGGGGCTCGGCGGACGATAAACTCATCTTT. This gives the protein CACDTVRGWGSADDKLIF.

In regard to this clone: A far bigger clonotype differs at one base, so this is likely a read error. The same CDR3 can be traced to other DNA sequences in this sample. The CDR3 region is CACDTVGGNHRDKLIF. The CDR3 DNA reads as TGTGCCTGTGACACCGTCGGGGGAAATCATAGGGATAAACTCATCTTT. J is TRDJ1 and V is TRDV2; possibly TRDD3 for D (6 bases). This CDR3 spans 16 amino acids. Trimming shortened V by 0 bases and J by 5 bases, and 18 bases separated the two germline ends. CDR1 GEAIGNYY and CDR2 EKD come from the germline V gene.

A few counts support this clone. A far larger clone is off by one base, so a read error is likely. The chain combines TRDV2 with TRDJ1; D might be TRDD3 (6 bases). Germline CDR1 GEAIGNYY, CDR2 EKD. The CDR3 is 17 amino acids. As DNA, the CDR3 is TGTGCCCGTGACACCGTCGGGGGACCTATGTACACCGATAAACTCATCTTT. Protein: CARDTVGGPMYTDKLIF.